The clone carrying this T cell receptor beta chain appeared a single time. As yet, its antigen is unknown. These data are taken from a study of shared clonotypes between healthy human individuals. Study details: Donors had three CD4 naive, three CD4 memory, two CD8 naive and one CD8 memory plate apiece. Study results and limitations: Shared clonotypes across all four donors exceeded non-shared ones in generation probability. Richness estimates generally favored naive over memory subsets.

Trimming removed 7 bases at V and 8 bases at J, with 11 bases between. The CDR3 has 11 residues. Germline loops: CDR1 MDHEN, CDR2 SYDVKM. Measured with immunoSEQ multiplex PCR; TCRdb has only the in-frame clones, and not every one. Here the sample spans roughly 2.4 million clones, approximately 96% being singletons. Source material: naive CD4+ T cells sorted from blood. Described subset: CD45RA+ positively selected. The V gene is TRBV28, the J gene TRBJ1-2, with a possible D match to TRBD1 (6 bases). This receptor was taken from a man between 18 and 35 years old in good health. The CDR3 nucleotides read TGTGCCAGCACGAGGGGGTTAGGCTACACCTTC. It specifies CASTRGLGYTF.